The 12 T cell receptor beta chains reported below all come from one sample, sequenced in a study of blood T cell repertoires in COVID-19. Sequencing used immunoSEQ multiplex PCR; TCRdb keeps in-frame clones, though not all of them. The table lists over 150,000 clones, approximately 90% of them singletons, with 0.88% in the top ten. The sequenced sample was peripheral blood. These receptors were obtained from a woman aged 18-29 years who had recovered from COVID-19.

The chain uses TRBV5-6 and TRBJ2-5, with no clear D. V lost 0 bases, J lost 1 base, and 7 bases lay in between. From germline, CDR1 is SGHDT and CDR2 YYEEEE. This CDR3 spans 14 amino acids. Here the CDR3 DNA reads TGTGCCAGCAGCTTGGTGCTATTCCAAGAGACCCAGTACTTC. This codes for CASSLVLFQETQYF. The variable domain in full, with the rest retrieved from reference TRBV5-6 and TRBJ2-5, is DAGVTQSPTHLIKTRGQQVTLRCSPKSGHDTVSWYQQALGQGPQFIFQYYEEEERQRGNFPDRFSGHQFPNYSSELNVNALLLGDSALYLCASSLVLFQETQYFGPGTRLLVL.

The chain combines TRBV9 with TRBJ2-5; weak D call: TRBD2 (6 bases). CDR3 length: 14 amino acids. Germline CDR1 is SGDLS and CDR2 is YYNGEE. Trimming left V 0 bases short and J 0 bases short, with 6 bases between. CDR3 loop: CASSVGDYQETQYF. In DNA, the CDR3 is TGTGCCAGCAGCGTAGGGGACTACCAAGAGACCCAGTACTTC.

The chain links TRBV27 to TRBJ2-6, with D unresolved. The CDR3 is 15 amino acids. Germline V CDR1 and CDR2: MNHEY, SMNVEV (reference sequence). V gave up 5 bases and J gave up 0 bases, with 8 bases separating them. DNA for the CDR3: TGTGCCAGCAGTCCCGCCGGCTCTGGGGCCAACGTCCTGACTTTC. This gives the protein CASSPAGSGANVLTF. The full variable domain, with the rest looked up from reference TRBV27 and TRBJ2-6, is EAQVTQNPRYLITVTGKKLTVTCSQNMNHEYMSWYRQDPGLGLRQIYYSMNVEVTDKGDVPEGYKVSRKEKRNFPLILESPSPNQTSLYFCASSPAGSGANVLTFGAGSRLTVL.

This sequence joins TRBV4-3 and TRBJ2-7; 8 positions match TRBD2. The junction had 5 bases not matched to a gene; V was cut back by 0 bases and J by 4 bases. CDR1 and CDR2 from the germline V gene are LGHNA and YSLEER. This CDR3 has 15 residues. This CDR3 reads CASSQDRAGGYEQYF. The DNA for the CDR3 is TGCGCCAGCAGCCAAGATCGGGCGGGGGGTTACGAGCAGTACTTC.

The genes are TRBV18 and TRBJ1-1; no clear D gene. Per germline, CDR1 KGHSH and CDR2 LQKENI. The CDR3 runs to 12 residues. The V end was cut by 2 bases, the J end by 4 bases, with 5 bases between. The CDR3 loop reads CASSPVGTEAFF. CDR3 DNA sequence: TGTGCCAGCTCACCAGTCGGCACTGAAGCTTTCTTT.

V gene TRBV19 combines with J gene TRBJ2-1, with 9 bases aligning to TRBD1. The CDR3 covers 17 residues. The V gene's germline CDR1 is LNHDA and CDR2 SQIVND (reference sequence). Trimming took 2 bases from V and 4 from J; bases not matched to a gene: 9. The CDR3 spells CASSINSGTGPYNEQFF. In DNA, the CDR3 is TGTGCCAGTAGTATAAACTCCGGGACAGGGCCTTACAATGAGCAGTTCTTC.

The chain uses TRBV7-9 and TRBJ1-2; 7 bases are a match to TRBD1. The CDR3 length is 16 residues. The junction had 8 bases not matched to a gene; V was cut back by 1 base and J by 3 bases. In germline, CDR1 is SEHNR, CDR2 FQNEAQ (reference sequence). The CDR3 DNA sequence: TGTGCCAGCAGCTTAGGAGGCAGGGGGACCCACTATGGCTACACCTTC. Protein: CASSLGGRGTHYGYTF.

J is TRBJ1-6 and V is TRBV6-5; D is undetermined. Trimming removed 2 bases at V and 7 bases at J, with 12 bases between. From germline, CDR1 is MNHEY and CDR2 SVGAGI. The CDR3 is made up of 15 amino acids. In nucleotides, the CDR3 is TGTGCCAGCAGTTACCTCGGGATGGGGAATTCACCCCTCCACTTT. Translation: CASSYLGMGNSPLHF.

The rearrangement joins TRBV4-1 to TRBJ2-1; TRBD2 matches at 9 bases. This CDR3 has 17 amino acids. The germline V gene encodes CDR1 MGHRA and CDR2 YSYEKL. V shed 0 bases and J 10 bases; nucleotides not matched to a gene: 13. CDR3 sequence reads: CASSQDQGSGRSREQFF. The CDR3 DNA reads TGCGCCAGCAGCCAAGATCAGGGTAGCGGGAGATCTCGGGAGCAGTTCTTC.

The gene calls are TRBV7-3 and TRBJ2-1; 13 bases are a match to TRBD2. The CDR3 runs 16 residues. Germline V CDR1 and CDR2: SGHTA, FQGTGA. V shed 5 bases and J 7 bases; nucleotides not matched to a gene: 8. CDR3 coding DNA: TGTGCCAGCAGCCCCCGTACTAGCGGGGGGGTTAATGAGCAGTTCTTC. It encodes CASSPRTSGGVNEQFF.

The CDR3 DNA reads TGCGCCAGCAGTAAAAGCGGGGGGGCGTACGAGCAGTACTTC. Translation: CASSKSGGAYEQYF. This rearrangement joins TRBV10-1 to TRBJ2-7; 10 nucleotides agree with TRBD2. The V and J ends lost 5 bases and 4 bases, in that order; junction bases with no gene match: 5. CDR1 is WNHNN and CDR2 is SYGVQD in the germline V gene (reference sequence). The CDR3 has 14 residues.

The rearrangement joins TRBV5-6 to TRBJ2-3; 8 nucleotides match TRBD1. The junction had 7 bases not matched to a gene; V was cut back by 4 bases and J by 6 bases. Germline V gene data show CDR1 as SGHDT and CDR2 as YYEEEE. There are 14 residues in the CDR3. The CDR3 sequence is CASSPRTGSDTQYF. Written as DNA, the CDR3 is TGTGCCAGCAGCCCTAGGACAGGGAGCGATACGCAGTATTTT.